A selection of T cell receptor beta chains follows, all from one sample in a study of T cells after yellow fever vaccination. One entry per CDR3 protein, called by TCRdb with MiXCR from the 5' RACE reads. The sample comprises some 300,000 distinct CDR3 sequences, less than 4.5% of which are singletons, and 23% rests with the top ten. The starting material was PBMCs, obtained on the day of the yellow fever booster vaccination. The source of these receptors is a man between 18 and 35 years old who received the YFV17D yellow fever vaccine. Each CDR3 is given with its conserved first and last residue.

TRBJ2-7,TRBV20-1,CSARDQAGYEQYF
TRBJ1-2,TRBV9,CASSGDGYTF
TRBJ2-3,TRBV19,CASKVVTSTDTQYF
TRBJ1-1,TRBV11-1,CASSARTGGSEEAFF
TRBJ2-4,TRBV7-2,CASSYQGRAKNIQYF
TRBJ1-4,TRBV9,CASSVEQGTNEKLFF
TRBJ1-1,TRBV3-1,CASSQAGEAFF
TRBJ2-3,TRBV21-1,CASSKESISGGNTDTQYF
TRBJ1-2,TRBV6-5,CASGRRDYGYTF
TRBJ2-1,TRBV10-3,CAITSRGSGSYNEQFF
TRBJ2-5,TRBV20-1,CSASVRGRTQETQYF
TRBJ2-7,TRBV12-3/TRBV12-4,CASSFGGFSYEQYF
TRBJ2-4,TRBV10-2,CASWVRAEGKNIQYF
TRBJ2-2,TRBV7-2,CASRPDTYTGELFF
TRBJ2-5,TRBV5-5,CASRFGYQETQYF
TRBJ1-4,TRBV7-9,CASSPRRETNEKLFF
TRBJ2-3,TRBV7-3,CASSSLGGSADTQYF
TRBJ1-1,TRBV20-1,CSARIGGPNTEAFF
TRBJ1-1,TRBV10-3,CAISRELNTEAFF
TRBJ2-3,TRBV2,CASFRQSDTQYF
TRBJ1-2,TRBV5-1,CASKRFDRSYGYTF
TRBJ2-2,TRBV7-9,CASSLGPEELFF
TRBJ2-5,TRBV20-1,CSARTSGGGVGETQYF
TRBJ1-1,TRBV12-3/TRBV12-4,CASRHHRGNTEAFF
TRBJ2-2,TRBV7-9,CASSPPDRTSNTGELFF
TRBJ1-2,TRBV6-2/TRBV6-3,CASSDYRVPGNYGYTF